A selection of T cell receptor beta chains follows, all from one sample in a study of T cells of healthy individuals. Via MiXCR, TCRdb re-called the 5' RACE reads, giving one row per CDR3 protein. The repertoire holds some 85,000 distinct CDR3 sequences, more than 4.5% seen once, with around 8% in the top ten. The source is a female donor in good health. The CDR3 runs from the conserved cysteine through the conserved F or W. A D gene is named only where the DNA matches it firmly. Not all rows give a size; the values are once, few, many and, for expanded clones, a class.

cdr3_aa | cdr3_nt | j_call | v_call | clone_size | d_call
CASSPSAGGSREQYF | TGTGCCAGCTCACCATCAGCGGGAGGATCGAGAGAGCAGTACTTC | TRBJ2-7 | TRBV18 | - | TRBD2
CASSHKPDGGNEKLFF | TGTGCCAGCAGCCATAAGCCCGACGGGGGTAATGAAAAACTGTTTTTT | TRBJ1-4 | TRBV7-9 | many | -
CASSLATGTGELFF | TGTGCCAGTAGTCTGGCGACAGGTACCGGGGAGCTGTTTTTT | TRBJ2-2 | TRBV19 | few | -
CASRGNEKLFF | TGTGCCAGCAGAGGAAATGAAAAACTGTTTTTT | TRBJ1-4 | TRBV28 | - | -
CASSRGLAGEHYNEQFF | TGTGCCAGCAGCCGTGGACTAGCGGGCGAGCACTACAATGAGCAGTTCTTC | TRBJ2-1 | TRBV3-1 | many | TRBD2
CSARVSVNTEAFF | TGCAGTGCTAGAGTTAGCGTGAACACTGAAGCTTTCTTT | TRBJ1-1 | TRBV20-1 | many | -
CASSLSVHEQYF | TGTGCCAGCAGCTTATCAGTCCACGAGCAGTACTTC | TRBJ2-7 | TRBV7-2 | many | -
CSAAASGRSGETQYF | TGCAGTGCCGCCGCCAGCGGGAGAAGCGGGGAGACCCAGTACTTC | TRBJ2-5 | TRBV20-1 | - | TRBD2
CATTPRYNEQFF | TGTGCCACAACCCCGAGATACAATGAGCAGTTCTTC | TRBJ2-1 | TRBV28 | few | -
CASSFTGTTYEQYF | TGTGCCAGTAGTTTTACAGGGACGACCTACGAGCAGTACTTC | TRBJ2-7 | TRBV19 | few | -
CASSFSGRASTDTQYF | TGTGCCAGCAGCTTTAGCGGGAGGGCTAGCACAGATACGCAGTATTTT | TRBJ2-3 | TRBV11-2 | many | TRBD2
CASSPDRGGQPQHF | TGTGCCAGCAGCCCGGACAGGGGTGGACAGCCCCAGCATTTT | TRBJ1-5 | TRBV2 | few | TRBD1
CSAMGGSDMYNEQFF | TGCAGTGCGATGGGCGGGAGTGACATGTACAATGAGCAGTTCTTC | TRBJ2-1 | TRBV20-1 | many | TRBD2
CASSPGEGPQYF | TGTGCCAGCAGCCCCGGGGAAGGTCCGCAGTATTTT | TRBJ2-3 | TRBV5-4 | many | -
CASSPGDTQETQYF | TGTGCCAGCAGCCCAGGGGACACCCAAGAGACCCAGTACTTC | TRBJ2-5 | TRBV5-4 | many | -
CSARQAGARSNQPQHF | TGCAGTGCCCGCCAGGCTGGGGCCCGGAGCAATCAGCCCCAGCATTTT | TRBJ1-5 | TRBV20-1 | many | -
CASSLKDLRQGERNTIYF | TGTGCCAGCAGCTTAAAGGACCTCCGACAGGGGGAAAGAAACACCATATATTTT | TRBJ1-3 | TRBV7-9 | many | TRBD1
CASGPGGSSTDTQYF | TGTGCCAGCGGCCCAGGGGGGAGCTCCACAGATACGCAGTATTTT | TRBJ2-3 | TRBV18 | many | -
CASSPPRENSPLHF | TGTGCCAGCAGCCCCCCCAGGGAGAATTCACCCCTCCACTTT | TRBJ1-6 | TRBV6-2/TRBV6-3 | few | -